This T cell receptor (beta chain) emerged from a study of blood T cells in healthy people across ages. The second PCR ran 7 to 11 cycles with a sample-barcoded 5' primer and J-beta primers. MiXCR was run by TCRdb on the 5' RACE reads, yielding one entry per CDR3 protein. The repertoire holds around 1,000,000 distinct CDR3 sequences, with about 25% as singletons. The CDR3 loop spans 14 amino acids. The germline V gene has CDR1 DFQATT and CDR2 SNEGSKA (reference sequence). V shed 3 bases, J shed 8 bases, and the junction held 10 bases outside the gene matches. A further study also used this sample, focusing on T cells of mothers and their children.

The sample taken for sequencing was blood. This receptor was obtained from a girl aged 2-15 years in good health. The chain recombines TRBV20-1 with TRBJ2-4; 7 nucleotides agree with TRBD2. The CDR3 sequence: CSARTSRTTDIQYF. In nucleotides, the CDR3 is TGCAGTGCTAGGACTAGCCGGACAACGGACATTCAGTACTTC.